These 19 T cell receptor beta chains share one sample of origin, sequenced in a study of cytomegalovirus exposure and HLA in healthy donors. Method: immunoSEQ multiplex PCR; TCRdb's copy keeps in-frame clones and lacks some. This table holds approximately 160,000 clones, roughly 96% found once. The material sequenced was PBMCs. The receptors come from a woman under 30 in good health and CMV-seronegative.

The rearrangement links TRBV27 to TRBJ2-7; D gene uncertain. V shed 0 bases and J shed 6 bases, with 9 bases lying between them. Germline V lookup: CDR1 MNHEY, CDR2 SMNVEV (reference sequence). The CDR3 spans 13 residues. The CDR3 coding sequence is TGTGCCAGCAGTTTATCGCTCGGTACCGAGCAGTACTTC. Protein product: CASSLSLGTEQYF.

The genes are TRBV7-9 and TRBJ2-7; perhaps TRBD1 as D (6 bases). This CDR3 region has 13 residues. Germline CDR1 SEHNR, CDR2 FQNEAQ (reference sequence). V lost 2 bases and J 6 bases, leaving 11 bases between the germline ends. The CDR3 DNA reads TGTGCCAGCAGCTTATTCACAGGGTCCGAGCAGTACTTC. Translating it yields CASSLFTGSEQYF.

The chain carries TRBV20-1 and TRBJ1-2; D not certain. The CDR3 consists of 11 residues. Per the germline V gene, CDR1 is DFQATT and CDR2 is SNEGSKA (reference sequence). The V and J ends lost 7 bases and 4 bases respectively, with 10 bases between them. DNA of the CDR3: TGCAGTGTATTCATCAGCTATGGCTACACCTTC. Its protein product is CSVFISYGYTF.

The V gene is TRBV7-2, the J gene TRBJ1-2; 7 bases line up with TRBD1. The CDR3 has 15 residues. Trimming cost V 1 base and J 8 bases; bases outside gene matches: 10. CDR1 is SGHTA and CDR2 is FQGNSA in the germline V gene. This chain's CDR3 is CASSLERETGVGYTF. CDR3 coding DNA: TGTGCCAGCAGCTTAGAGAGAGAAACAGGGGTAGGCTACACCTTC.

The chain joins TRBV5-1 to TRBJ1-1; maybe TRBD1 (5 bases). The V end lost 1 base, the J end lost 1 base, and 11 bases lay between the germline ends. From germline, CDR1 is SGHRS and CDR2 YFSETQ. The CDR3 contains 15 residues. The CDR3 is CASSLMGRANTEAFF. The CDR3 DNA reads TGCGCCAGCAGCTTGATGGGCAGGGCGAACACTGAAGCTTTCTTT.

This chain links TRBV6-4 with TRBJ1-1; D is perhaps TRBD1 (5 bases). The CDR3 length is 13 residues. Germline CDR1 and CDR2: MRHNA and SNTAGT. V lost 4 bases and J 1 base, leaving 7 bases between the germline ends. The CDR3 DNA is TGTGCCAGCAGTGCGCAGGGGAACACTGAAGCTTTCTTT. This encodes CASSAQGNTEAFF.

The CDR3 DNA reads as TGTGCTAGTGGTTCCGGACACTCGGGAAACACCATATATTTT. Translating gives CASGSGHSGNTIYF. This rearrangement joins TRBV12-5 to TRBJ1-3; D is possibly TRBD1 (5 bases). Trimming removed 4 bases from V and 4 bases from J, with 11 bases in between. The CDR3 has 14 amino acids. CDR1 and CDR2 (germline): LGHNT, FRNRAP.

The V and J genes are TRBV5-5 and TRBJ1-2, with a weak D call TRBD1 (5 bases). V lost 0 bases and J 5 bases, leaving 5 bases between the germline ends. There are 12 residues in the CDR3. Germline V lookup: CDR1 SGHKS, CDR2 YYEKEE (reference sequence). CDR3 sequence: CASSLGQYGYTF. CDR3 sequence (DNA): TGTGCCAGCAGCTTGGGACAGTATGGCTACACCTTC. The variable domain in full, completed from reference TRBV5-5 and TRBJ1-2, reads DAGVTQSPTHLIKTRGQQVTLRCSPISGHKSVSWYQQVLGQGPQFIFQYYEKEERGRGNFPDRFSARQFPNYSSELNVNALLLGDSALYLCASSLGQYGYTFGSGTRLTVV.

V gene TRBV12-1 combines with J gene TRBJ2-2; the table's TRBD1 call for D was not verified on the DNA. TRBV12-1 is deemed a pseudogene. The CDR3 sequence is 20 residues long. CDR3 coding DNA: TGTGCCAGCAGCTACAAAACCACGGGACAGGGGGCGGTGAACACCGGGGAGCTGTTTTTT. It encodes CASSYKTTGQGAVNTGELFF.

J is TRBJ1-5 and V is TRBV19, with 9 bases aligning to TRBD1. The CDR3 is made up of 15 amino acids. Trimming removed 3 bases from V and 3 bases from J; junction bases left unmatched: 3. Germline V gene lookup returns CDR1 LNHDA and CDR2 SQIVND (reference sequence). The CDR3 coding sequence is TGTGCCAGTAGTATGGGACAGGGTTACAATCAGCCCCAGCATTTT. Protein product: CASSMGQGYNQPQHF.

This CDR3 is CASSQSGASKDGELFF. In DNA, the CDR3 is TGTGCCAGCAGCCAAAGCGGGGCCTCCAAGGACGGGGAGCTGTTTTTT. The chain joins TRBV4-2 to TRBJ2-2; 7 bases are a match to TRBD2. The CDR3 contains 16 residues. CDR1 and CDR2 from the germline V gene are LGHNA and YNFKEQ. Trimming cost V 2 bases and J 7 bases; bases outside gene matches: 10.

This clone was observed a single time. The J gene is TRBJ2-7, the V gene TRBV6-6; 9 bases fit TRBD1. The trim removed 6 bases at V and 1 base at J, leaving 4 bases unmatched. Germline lookup yields CDR1 MNHNY and CDR2 SVGAGI (reference sequence). The CDR3 covers 14 residues. CDR3 sequence (DNA): TGTGCCAGCAGCCCCGGGACAGGGTCCTACGAGCAGTACTTC. It translates to CASSPGTGSYEQYF.

V gene TRBV2 combines with J gene TRBJ1-3; D is perhaps TRBD1 (6 bases). V lost 4 bases and J 2 bases, leaving 15 bases between the germline ends. CDR3 length equals 16 residues. Germline V CDR1 and CDR2: SNHLY, FYNNEI. The CDR3 nucleotides are TGTGCCAGCAGTGGCCAACAGGGATCGACTGGAAACACCATATATTTT. Residues: CASSGQQGSTGNTIYF. Full variable domain (missing parts from reference TRBV2 and TRBJ1-3): EPEVTQTPSHQVTQMGQEVILRCVPISNHLYFYWYRQILGQKVEFLVSFYNNEISEKSEIFDDQFSVERPDGSNFTLKIRSTKLEDSAMYFCASSGQQGSTGNTIYFGEGSWLTVV.

V gene TRBV7-2 combines with J gene TRBJ1-2; 8 nucleotides align to TRBD1. CDR1 is SGHTA, CDR2 FQGNSA, per germline. V shed 1 base and J 8 bases; nucleotides not matched to a gene: 15. CDR3 length equals 17 residues. The DNA for the CDR3 is TGTGCCAGCAGCTTAGGGGGTCTAGGACAGGGAGCTAGCGGCTACACCTTC. It yields the protein CASSLGGLGQGASGYTF. Based on the CDR3 plus reference TRBV7-2 and TRBJ1-2, the full variable domain is GAGVSQSPSNKVTEKGKDVELRCDPISGHTALYWYRQSLGQGLEFLIYFQGNSAPDKSGLPSDRFSAERTGGSVSTLTIQRTQQEDSAVYLCASSLGGLGQGASGYTFGSGTRLTVV.

The chain links TRBV6-5 to TRBJ1-5; D may be TRBD1 (6 bases). V shed 6 bases and J shed 6 bases, with 12 bases lying between them. Germline V gene lookup returns CDR1 MNHEY and CDR2 SVGAGI. The CDR3 runs to 13 residues. CDR3 loop: CASRQGLGQPQHF. The CDR3 bases are TGTGCCAGCAGGCAGGGGTTGGGTCAGCCCCAGCATTTT.

This chain joins TRBV2 and TRBJ2-3; the D is unclear. The CDR3 sequence is 13 residues long. The germline V gene encodes CDR1 SNHLY and CDR2 FYNNEI. V lost 7 bases and J lost 4, with 12 bases in between. CDR3 coding DNA: TGTGCCAGCACCCTAGGTTGGTCAGATACGCAGTATTTT. Its translation: CASTLGWSDTQYF.

The table lists this clone with a count of one. The rearrangement links TRBV7-2 to TRBJ2-3; possible D gene TRBD2, 7 bases. The CDR3 runs 15 residues. Trimming removed 5 bases from V and 6 bases from J, with 18 bases in between. The germline V gene encodes CDR1 SGHTA and CDR2 FQGNSA. CDR3 residues: CASSLRGGVPDTQYF. The CDR3 region has the DNA TGTGCCAGCAGCCTTAGAGGGGGGGTTCCCGATACGCAGTATTTT.

This rearrangement joins TRBV7-8 to TRBJ2-7, with 9 bases matching TRBD2. Germline CDR1 SGHVS, CDR2 FQNEAQ. There are 16 residues in the CDR3. J gave up 3 bases and V 0 bases, and 6 bases lay outside the gene matches. The CDR3 DNA sequence: TGTGCCAGCAGCTTAGCAACCGGGACTAGCAACTACGAGCAGTACTTC. Encoded protein: CASSLATGTSNYEQYF.

This sequence joins TRBV7-2 and TRBJ2-5; 7 bases align to TRBD2. There are 14 residues in the CDR3. With V trimmed by 5 bases and J by 0 bases, 3 bases remained unmatched. Looked up from germline, CDR1 is SGHTA and CDR2 is FQGNSA. The chain's CDR3 is CASSERDYQETQYF. CDR3 in DNA: TGTGCCAGCAGCGAGCGGGACTACCAAGAGACCCAGTACTTC.